What follows describes a single T cell receptor (beta chain). The junction had 11 bases not matched to a gene; V was cut back by 9 bases and J by 2 bases. This CDR3 contains 15 residues. Germline assignment: CDR1 MNHEY and CDR2 SVGAGI. The source of the sample is a study of CD8 T cells in Susac syndrome. Random hexamers were used to reverse transcribe the RNA input (about 0.5 to 1 ug). TCRdb analysed the immunoSEQ multiplex PCR reads with MiXCR anew, one entry per CDR3 protein. This table holds around 200,000 distinct CDR3 sequences, roughly 90% found once. J is TRBJ1-2 and V is TRBV6-5; 8 bases align to TRBD1. The sequenced material came from CD8+ T cells from PBMCs. The receptor was isolated from a human donor with multiple sclerosis. CDR3 coding DNA: TGTGCCAGTCGACCCGGGACAGGCTTAAACTATGGCTACACCTTC. Translated: CASRPGTGLNYGYTF.